The rows below give T cell receptor beta chains drawn from one sample of a study of vaccination and CD4 T cells after COVID-19. These receptors' antigens are unknown. TCRdb reprocessed the PCR reads via MiXCR and lists one record per CDR3 protein. The repertoire includes 15,000 or so distinct CDR3 sequences, about 63% of them detected once, and around 12% sits in the top ten. Sequencing input: CD4+ T cells from blood, cultured in vitro. All receptors come from a human donor who had recovered from COVID-19. Both conserved end residues are part of each CDR3. D genes are given only for firm matches. Clone size is not always given. Where it is, it says once, few, many or a class for expanded clones.

DNA | CDR3 | D | J | size | V
TGTGCCAGCAGCCCGCTGACAGGGACCTATGGCTACACCTTC | CASSPLTGTYGYTF | TRBD1 | TRBJ1-2 | - | TRBV7-7
TGTGCCAGCAGCCCCGGACGTATGAACACTGAAGCTTTCTTT | CASSPGRMNTEAFF | - | TRBJ1-1 | - | TRBV27
TGTGCCAGCAGCTTAGATCTGCAGGCTGCGGGTGCTTTCTTT | CASSLDLQAAGAFF | - | TRBJ1-1 | once | TRBV7-9
TGTGCCAGCAGTGCCCACGCCACGACAGGGCGGAGGGACACTGAAGCTTTCTTT | CASSAHATTGRRDTEAFF | TRBD1 | TRBJ1-1 | few | TRBV28
TGTGCCGGTAGCGGGAGGGCCTCACGGGAGCAGTTCTTC | CAGSGRASREQFF | TRBD2 | TRBJ2-1 | - | TRBV7-8
TGTGCCAGCAGTCCGGGCAGAGGTGGTCGGTACGAGCAGTACTTC | CASSPGRGGRYEQYF | - | TRBJ2-7 | few | TRBV12-3/TRBV12-4
TGCAGTGCGGGACAGGGGAGAGTCACTGAAGCTTTCTTT | CSAGQGRVTEAFF | TRBD1 | TRBJ1-1 | few | TRBV20-1
TGTGCCAGTAGTATAGCTAAGCAGAGCGTTAATTCACCCCTCCACTTT | CASSIAKQSVNSPLHF | - | TRBJ1-6 | - | TRBV19
TGCAGTGCCCGGACTAGCTGGGATACGCAGTATTTT | CSARTSWDTQYF | TRBD2 | TRBJ2-3 | - | TRBV20-1
TGTGCCAGCAGCCTGCCGGGCCGGGGAGAGACCCAGTACTTC | CASSLPGRGETQYF | - | TRBJ2-5 | - | TRBV6-1
TGTGCCATCAGGGGGACTAGCGGGGCGGGTGATACGCAGTATTTT | CAIRGTSGAGDTQYF | TRBD2 | TRBJ2-3 | - | TRBV10-3
TGTGCCAGCAGTTCGGGACAGTTCTATAATTCACCCCTCCACTTT | CASSSGQFYNSPLHF | TRBD1 | TRBJ1-6 | - | TRBV6-2/TRBV6-3
TGTGCCTCAAGCGGGGGGGTCGTCCCGACCCAGTACTTC | CASSGGVVPTQYF | TRBD2 | TRBJ2-5 | - | TRBV5-4
TGTGCCAGCAGTCGACTAGCGGGGGAGGGCGGGGAGCTGTTTTTT | CASSRLAGEGGELFF | TRBD2 | TRBJ2-2 | - | TRBV12-3/TRBV12-4
TGTGCCAGCAGCTCCAGCGGGACGGCCCCGAGGGGAGATACGCAGTATTTT | CASSSSGTAPRGDTQYF | TRBD2 | TRBJ2-3 | few | TRBV7-2
TGTGCCAGCAGTTACAGGGTTAGCAATCAGCCCCAGCATTTT | CASSYRVSNQPQHF | - | TRBJ1-5 | - | TRBV6-5
TGTGCCAGCAGCTTTTATTCGACTTTTCAAGAGACCCAGTACTTC | CASSFYSTFQETQYF | - | TRBJ2-5 | few | TRBV7-2
TGTGCCAGCAGTCAACAGGGGTCCACTGAAGCTTTCTTT | CASSQQGSTEAFF | TRBD1 | TRBJ1-1 | - | TRBV6-4
TGTGCCAGCAGTTTACTAACAGGGGCGGGCTACACCTTC | CASSLLTGAGYTF | TRBD1 | TRBJ1-2 | few | TRBV28
TGTGCCAGCAGCCAAGCTTCAGGACAGGGACTCTATGGCTACACCTTC | CASSQASGQGLYGYTF | TRBD1 | TRBJ1-2 | - | TRBV11-1
TGTGCCAGCAGTCACCGGGGGACAGTTTACGAGCAGTACTTC | CASSHRGTVYEQYF | - | TRBJ2-7 | few | TRBV6-1
TGTGCCAGCAGGGAGTTTGGGCAGCGCGAGTCCTACAATGAGCAGTTCTTC | CASREFGQRESYNEQFF | - | TRBJ2-1 | - | TRBV2
TGTGCCAGCAGTTACCGGGACGGCTACTCCTACGAGCAGTACTTC | CASSYRDGYSYEQYF | - | TRBJ2-7 | - | TRBV6-5
TGTGCCAGCAGCTTAGACCCAAACACTGAAGCTTTCTTT | CASSLDPNTEAFF | - | TRBJ1-1 | - | TRBV28
TGTGCCAGCAGCTTGGCTCCAGGGACTAACTATGGCTACACCTTC | CASSLAPGTNYGYTF | - | TRBJ1-2 | - | TRBV5-8
TGTGCCAGCAGCTTTACTAGCGGTGAGCAGTTCTTC | CASSFTSGEQFF | TRBD2 | TRBJ2-1 | once | TRBV7-9
TGTGCCAGCAGCCCCCGGACCGGGGCCGCCTACAATGAGCAGTTCTTC | CASSPRTGAAYNEQFF | - | TRBJ2-1 | - | TRBV7-8
TGTGCCAGCAGCTTTAGGGACAGGGCTCACGGCTACACCTTC | CASSFRDRAHGYTF | TRBD1 | TRBJ1-2 | - | TRBV7-8
TGTGCCAGCTGGACAGGGGATAGGTACGAGCAGTACTTC | CASWTGDRYEQYF | TRBD1 | TRBJ2-7 | - | TRBV28
TGTGCCAGCAGCCGGAACACAGGGGTCCCAAGAGATATAGCCAAAAACATTCAGTACTTC | CASSRNTGVPRDIAKNIQYF | TRBD1 | TRBJ2-4 | - | TRBV27
TGTGCCAGCAGCTTGGGGCCGACAGGGGGCTTCTACGAGCAGTACTTC | CASSLGPTGGFYEQYF | TRBD1 | TRBJ2-7 | - | TRBV5-6
TGTGCCAGCAGTTATAACCGGGGACTTACCGGGGAGCTGTTTTTT | CASSYNRGLTGELFF | - | TRBJ2-2 | few | TRBV6-5
TGTGCCAGCAGCCGTGGGGCCTACAATGAGCAGTTCTTC | CASSRGAYNEQFF | - | TRBJ2-1 | large | TRBV7-9
TGCAGTGCTAGGGATCCGCGGAGCGGAGGGGGCACAGATACGCAGTATTTT | CSARDPRSGGGTDTQYF | - | TRBJ2-3 | once | TRBV20-1
TGCAGTGCTAGCAGGGGAACAGAGTCAATCCGAGCTAACTATGGCTACACCTTC | CSASRGTESIRANYGYTF | - | TRBJ1-2 | - | TRBV20-1
TGCAGTGCTAGACCCGGGACAGCGGGAACAGATACGCAGTATTTT | CSARPGTAGTDTQYF | - | TRBJ2-3 | - | TRBV20-1
TGTGCCAGCCGGACGGGACTTAGCACAGATACGCAGTATTTT | CASRTGLSTDTQYF | - | TRBJ2-3 | - | TRBV6-1
TGTGCCAGCAGCCGTTGGCTGGCGGGAGGCCCAGATACGCAGTATTTT | CASSRWLAGGPDTQYF | TRBD2 | TRBJ2-3 | - | TRBV14
TGTGCCAGCAGCCAACTCTTGAACACTGAAGCTTTCTTT | CASSQLLNTEAFF | - | TRBJ1-1 | - | TRBV3-1
TGTGCCAGCAGAGACAGCGGGTTAGCCTACGAGCAGTACTTC | CASRDSGLAYEQYF | - | TRBJ2-7 | - | TRBV6-2/TRBV6-3
TGCAGTGCCGTGAGACCCGGGGACTCCTACGAGCAGTACTTC | CSAVRPGDSYEQYF | - | TRBJ2-7 | - | TRBV20-1
TGTGCCAGCAGTTACTCGGGAAGAGGGAGGGCCCAGTACTTC | CASSYSGRGRAQYF | TRBD2 | TRBJ2-5 | - | TRBV6-2/TRBV6-3
TGTGCCAGCAGTAAAGGCAGGGAGAACACCGGGGAGCTGTTTTTT | CASSKGRENTGELFF | - | TRBJ2-2 | few | TRBV27
TGTGCCAGCAGTTTACTGGGGGCTAGGACTGAAGCTTTCTTT | CASSLLGARTEAFF | - | TRBJ1-1 | - | TRBV12-3/TRBV12-4
TGTGCCAGCAGTTTCTTAGCGGGACCCTCCTACAATGAGCAGTTCTTC | CASSFLAGPSYNEQFF | TRBD2 | TRBJ2-1 | - | TRBV2
TGTGCCAGCATTTCCAGGGCCTACGAGCAGTACTTC | CASISRAYEQYF | - | TRBJ2-7 | - | TRBV6-1
TGTGCCAGGGCTCTTAGGACAAGCAATCAGCCCCAGCATTTT | CARALRTSNQPQHF | - | TRBJ1-5 | - | TRBV6-4
TGTGCCAGCAGCCCCAGGAATTCACTCGGCATGGCGGCCCATTCACCCCTCCACTTT | CASSPRNSLGMAAHSPLHF | - | TRBJ1-6 | few | TRBV7-6
TGCGCCAGCAGCTTGGATCGGGCAGGTTATGGCTACACCTTC | CASSLDRAGYGYTF | - | TRBJ1-2 | - | TRBV5-1
TGTGCCAGCAGCTTATTCGGCAGGGGGCATTCACCCCTCCACTTT | CASSLFGRGHSPLHF | TRBD1 | TRBJ1-6 | few | TRBV7-2
TGCGCCAGCAGCCGTATCTCAGGAGCCGCCTACGAGCAGTACTTC | CASSRISGAAYEQYF | - | TRBJ2-7 | - | TRBV5-1
TGCAGTGCCAGGAAACGGGGGACTAACACCGGGGAGCTGTTTTTT | CSARKRGTNTGELFF | - | TRBJ2-2 | - | TRBV20-1
TGTGCCAGCAGAAGAAGACAGGGGGGCCCCGGGGAGCTGTTTTTT | CASRRRQGGPGELFF | TRBD1 | TRBJ2-2 | - | TRBV11-2
TGCACCAGCAGTTTAAATAAGGTCGAAAGGTCCGACAGGCCCCCCATAGGCTACACCTTC | CTSSLNKVERSDRPPIGYTF | - | TRBJ1-2 | - | TRBV27
TGTGCCTGTGCTAGCGGCCAAGCGAACACCGGGGAGCTGTTTTTT | CACASGQANTGELFF | TRBD2 | TRBJ2-2 | few | TRBV30
TGTGCCAGCAGTGAGCCACGATCGAACACTGAAGCTTTCTTT | CASSEPRSNTEAFF | - | TRBJ1-1 | - | TRBV6-1